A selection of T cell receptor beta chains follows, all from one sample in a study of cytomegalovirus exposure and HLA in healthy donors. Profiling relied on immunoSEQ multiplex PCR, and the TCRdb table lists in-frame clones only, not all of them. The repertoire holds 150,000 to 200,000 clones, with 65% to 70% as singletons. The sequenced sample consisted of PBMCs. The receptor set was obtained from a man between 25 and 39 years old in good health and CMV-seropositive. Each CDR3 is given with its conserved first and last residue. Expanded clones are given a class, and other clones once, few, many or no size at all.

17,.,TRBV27,CASSPGQGASAGNTIYF
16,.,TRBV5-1,CASSPARTGVIGEQYF
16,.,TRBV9,CASSDVAGGQEDTQYF
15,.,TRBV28,CASSLSYRWAYEQYF
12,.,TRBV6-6,CASSYSIKRAFF
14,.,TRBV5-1,CASSLGQSQYGYTF
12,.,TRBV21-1,CASTGTGVGAFF
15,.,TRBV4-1,CASSQVGQGAYGYTF
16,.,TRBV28,CASSLPGTSGSYEQYF
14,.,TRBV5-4,CASSTRTGLYEQFF
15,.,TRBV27,CASSLSSGSGNTIYF
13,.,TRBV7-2,CASSPRQYTEAFF
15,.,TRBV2,CASSEQGRPNYGYTF
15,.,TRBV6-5,CASRPGTGYQETQYF
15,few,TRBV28,CASTLGTSGRNEQFF
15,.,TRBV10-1,CASSEGRDRFTEAFF
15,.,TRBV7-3,CASSDLASSYNEQFF
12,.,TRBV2,CASSVTESRQGF
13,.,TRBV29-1,CSVGQGGGETQYF
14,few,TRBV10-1,CASSERRATDEQYF
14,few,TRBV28,CASSPGQANYGYTF
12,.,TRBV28,CASSGTVYEQYF
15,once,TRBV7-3,CASSLRTGEPYGYTF
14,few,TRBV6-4,CASSVGLEAGELFF